A selection of T cell receptor beta chains follows, all from one sample in a study of blood T cell repertoires in COVID-19. The table came from immunoSEQ multiplex PCR; TCRdb's copy has only in-frame clones and leaves some out. The sample shows 3,000 to 4,000 clones, approximately 89% of them seen only once. The material sequenced was peripheral blood. These receptors were taken from a woman aged 70-85 years with active COVID-19. CDR3s include the opening cysteine and the closing phenylalanine or tryptophan. Fields, in order: V gene, D gene, J gene, clone size, CDR3 DNA, CDR3 protein. A D gene is named only where the DNA matches it firmly. Expanded clones are given a class, and other clones once, few, many or no size at all.

TRBV14	.	TRBJ1-6	.	TGTGCCAGCAGCCAGGAGAGGGCCGCAAAAAATTCACCCCTCCACTTT	CASSQERAAKNSPLHF
TRBV4-3	.	TRBJ2-5	.	TGCGCCAGCAGCCAAGATTTCGGCGACAGGCTAAAGACCCAGTACTTC	CASSQDFGDRLKTQYF
TRBV9	TRBD1	TRBJ1-5	.	TGTGCCAGCAGCCCCCAGGGGGCAAGCAATCAGCCCCAGCATTTT	CASSPQGASNQPQHF
TRBV9	.	TRBJ2-3	once	TGTGCCAGCAGCTCAGGGGTTGGGGGATCAGATACGCAGTATTTT	CASSSGVGGSDTQYF
TRBV5-3	.	TRBJ1-5	.	TGTGCCAGAAGCGTTTGGTATCAGGTTGGGGCCCAGCCCCAGCATTTT	CARSVWYQVGAQPQHF
TRBV6-2/TRBV6-3	TRBD2	TRBJ2-2	.	TGTGCCAGCAGTTACCTGTCGGTTCTAGCGGGGGTTACCGGGGAGCTGTTTTTT	CASSYLSVLAGVTGELFF
TRBV9	TRBD2	TRBJ2-1	.	TGTGCCAGCAGCGCACTAGCGGGCTGGAATGAGCAGTTCTTC	CASSALAGWNEQFF
TRBV24-1	TRBD2	TRBJ2-3	.	TGTGCCACCAGTGAAACCGGGACTAGCTCAGATACGCAGTATTTT	CATSETGTSSDTQYF
TRBV5-5	TRBD1	TRBJ2-4	.	TGTGCCAGCAGTCCCGGGACAGGTGCGGACATTCAGTACTTC	CASSPGTGADIQYF
TRBV7-9	.	TRBJ1-4	.	TGTGCCAGCACCTCAGGGTATACTAATGAAAAACTGTTTTTT	CASTSGYTNEKLFF
TRBV5-6	.	TRBJ1-2	.	TGTGCCAGCAGCTGGTGGGGCCCTAACTATGGCTACACCTTC	CASSWWGPNYGYTF
TRBV5-1	TRBD2	TRBJ2-7	once	TGCGCCAGCAGCTTGGGACTAGCGGCGATCGAGCAGTACTTC	CASSLGLAAIEQYF
TRBV7-8	TRBD1	TRBJ1-1	.	TGTGCCAGCAGCTTAGCGTCGCTTGGGACAGGGAACACTGAAGCTTTCTTT	CASSLASLGTGNTEAFF
TRBV7-9	.	TRBJ2-6	.	TGTGCCAGCAGCTTAGTCGGTGGGGCCAACGTCCTGACTTTC	CASSLVGGANVLTF
TRBV15	TRBD1	TRBJ2-5	once	TGTGCCACCAGCAGAACCACAGGGGTAACCCAAGAGACCCAGTACTTC	CATSRTTGVTQETQYF
TRBV5-6	TRBD2	TRBJ2-5	.	TGTGCCAGCAGCTTGAATAGCGGGGGGGCCTTGGAATGGTCCCAGTACTTC	CASSLNSGGALEWSQYF